This is a list of T cell receptor beta chains from one sample in a study of identical twins. One entry per CDR3 protein, called by TCRdb with MiXCR from the 5' RACE reads. The table records 600,000 to 700,000 distinct CDR3 sequences, 21% of them present only once. The sample was also linked to a second study, of T cells expressing NK-cell markers.

The sequencing sample was made of PBMCs. These receptors came from a woman aged 18-29 years in good health. CDR3s include the opening cysteine and the closing phenylalanine or tryptophan. D genes are given only for firm matches.

CDR3 protein: CSAPKGQGISQFF
V gene: TRBV29-1
D gene: TRBD1

CDR3 protein: CASGIDRVEETQYF
V gene: TRBV5-1
D gene: TRBD1

CDR3 protein: CAISPVEGGSYNEQFF
V gene: TRBV10-3
D gene: .

CDR3 protein: CASSYRDYNEQFF
V gene: TRBV6-2/TRBV6-3
D gene: .

CDR3 protein: CASSQVAGGYEQYF
V gene: TRBV4-2
D gene: TRBD2

CDR3 protein: CASGASAFRHEQFF
V gene: TRBV7-9
D gene: .

CDR3 protein: CATSRDPSGLAETQYF
V gene: TRBV15
D gene: .

CDR3 protein: CASSKTGGTDTQYF
V gene: TRBV12-3/TRBV12-4
D gene: .

CDR3 protein: CASSYGVASREQYF
V gene: TRBV6-2/TRBV6-3
D gene: .

CDR3 protein: CASSERLDAGEQYF
V gene: TRBV6-1
D gene: .

CDR3 protein: CASSEVAKQYF
V gene: TRBV2
D gene: .

CDR3 protein: CASSGLAAQETQYF
V gene: TRBV6-1
D gene: TRBD2

CDR3 protein: CASSQDTKGPEAFF
V gene: TRBV4-3
D gene: .

CDR3 protein: CASSPGWGHNQPQHF
V gene: TRBV7-2
D gene: .

CDR3 protein: CASSARTGTAGELFF
V gene: TRBV7-9
D gene: TRBD1

CDR3 protein: CASSYSAGGYGYTF
V gene: TRBV6-5
D gene: TRBD1

CDR3 protein: CSARIGSQETQYF
V gene: TRBV20-1
D gene: .

CDR3 protein: CSIWTGPPETQYF
V gene: TRBV29-1
D gene: TRBD1

CDR3 protein: CASSYASFPYEQYF
V gene: TRBV6-5
D gene: .

CDR3 protein: CASSVGGQTNTEAFF
V gene: TRBV9
D gene: TRBD1

CDR3 protein: CASSPTPGGPYEQYF
V gene: TRBV4-2
D gene: .

CDR3 protein: CASSSGRGETQYF
V gene: TRBV12-3/TRBV12-4
D gene: .

CDR3 protein: CSAGNPGRGTYNEQFF
V gene: TRBV20-1
D gene: .

CDR3 protein: CASSYSPDRESPLHF
V gene: TRBV6-5
D gene: TRBD1

CDR3 protein: CSARVRDYLYEQYF
V gene: TRBV20-1
D gene: TRBD2

CDR3 protein: CATSDPRASADTQYF
V gene: TRBV24-1
D gene: .

CDR3 protein: CASSRSPGTQQETQYF
V gene: TRBV5-1
D gene: .

CDR3 protein: CASSLGQEYSPLHF
V gene: TRBV5-1
D gene: .

CDR3 protein: CAISGPPRTVASEQFF
V gene: TRBV10-3
D gene: .

CDR3 protein: CASSQGVFERGYTF
V gene: TRBV27
D gene: TRBD1

CDR3 protein: CASAREGRYNEQFF
V gene: TRBV6-1
D gene: TRBD2

CDR3 protein: CASSSGSGSVDEQFF
V gene: TRBV6-2/TRBV6-3
D gene: TRBD2

CDR3 protein: CASRGTSGNTIYF
V gene: TRBV3-1
D gene: .

CDR3 protein: CSVYRNTGELFF
V gene: TRBV29-1
D gene: .

CDR3 protein: CASGRGPNEQYF
V gene: TRBV10-1
D gene: .

CDR3 protein: CSARGRASGSSYNEQFF
V gene: TRBV20-1
D gene: TRBD2